These T cell receptor beta chains were read from a single sample in a study of blood T cells in healthy people across ages. One entry per CDR3 protein results from TCRdb running MiXCR on the 5' RACE reads. The sample includes 1,500,000 or so distinct CDR3 sequences, around 59% seen only once; the top ten take over 6.5%. Sequenced sample: blood. The receptors derive from a young man in good health. Both conserved end residues are part of each CDR3. A D gene is named only where the DNA matches it firmly. The size entry is marked missing in some rows and otherwise reads once, few, many or a size class.

D gene: TRBD2; V gene: TRBV6-5; J gene: TRBJ2-1; clone size: -; CDR3 DNA: TGTGCCAGCAGTTACTCGAAAATAGCGGGAGGGCAAAAAAGGAATGAGCAGTTCTTC; CDR3 protein: CASSYSKIAGGQKRNEQFF
D gene: -; V gene: TRBV5-1; J gene: TRBJ2-1; clone size: -; CDR3 DNA: TGCGCCAGCAGCTTTGACGCCAGCTCCTACAATGAGCAGTTCTTC; CDR3 protein: CASSFDASSYNEQFF
D gene: -; V gene: TRBV10-3; J gene: TRBJ2-1; clone size: once; CDR3 DNA: TGTGCCATCAGTGAGTTTAGGCGGGGTGGGGTAGGCTCCTACAATGAGCAGTTCTTC; CDR3 protein: CAISEFRRGGVGSYNEQFF
D gene: -; V gene: TRBV25-1; J gene: TRBJ2-5; clone size: -; CDR3 DNA: TGTGCCAGCCGCGGACAGTTCCAAGGGACCCAGTACTTC; CDR3 protein: CASRGQFQGTQYF
D gene: TRBD1; V gene: TRBV12-3/TRBV12-4; J gene: TRBJ1-2; clone size: few; CDR3 DNA: TGTGCCAGCAGTTTGATTATGAGAGGGACAGGGCATGGCTACACCTTC; CDR3 protein: CASSLIMRGTGHGYTF
D gene: -; V gene: TRBV9; J gene: TRBJ1-1; clone size: -; CDR3 DNA: TGTGCCAGCAGCGTAGTGGATAACCCTGAAGCTTTCTTT; CDR3 protein: CASSVVDNPEAFF
D gene: -; V gene: TRBV20-1; J gene: TRBJ1-1; clone size: once; CDR3 DNA: TGCAGTGCTAGCGCCGGTTCCAGCATGAACACTGAAGCTTTCTTT; CDR3 protein: CSASAGSSMNTEAFF
D gene: -; V gene: TRBV11-2; J gene: TRBJ2-4; clone size: -; CDR3 DNA: TGTGCCAGCAGCACCCATCGGACGGAGGCCAAAAACATTCAGTACTTC; CDR3 protein: CASSTHRTEAKNIQYF
D gene: -; V gene: TRBV29-1; J gene: TRBJ2-2; clone size: -; CDR3 DNA: TGCAGCGGGAGGACGGCGAGCGCGAACACCGGGGAGCTGTTTTTT; CDR3 protein: CSGRTASANTGELFF
D gene: -; V gene: TRBV20-1; J gene: TRBJ2-3; clone size: few; CDR3 DNA: TGCAGTGCTCACCCGGCTAGCTTTGATACGCAGTATTTT; CDR3 protein: CSAHPASFDTQYF
D gene: TRBD2; V gene: TRBV20-1; J gene: TRBJ2-1; clone size: few; CDR3 DNA: TGCAGTGCTAACGGACTAGCGGGGGGCCGCTCCTACAATGAGCAGTTCTTC; CDR3 protein: CSANGLAGGRSYNEQFF
D gene: TRBD1; V gene: TRBV7-8; J gene: TRBJ2-7; clone size: -; CDR3 DNA: TGTGCCAGCAGCGCGGGGACAGGGGCAGCATACGAGCAGTACTTC; CDR3 protein: CASSAGTGAAYEQYF
D gene: TRBD1; V gene: TRBV20-1; J gene: TRBJ1-2; clone size: -; CDR3 DNA: TGCAGTGCTAGGACAGGGGGGGTCGCTAACTATGGCTACACCTTC; CDR3 protein: CSARTGGVANYGYTF
D gene: -; V gene: TRBV12-3/TRBV12-4; J gene: TRBJ2-3; clone size: -; CDR3 DNA: TGTGCCAGCAGTTTAATTGTTCAGGTACTGATCACAGATACGCAGTATTTT; CDR3 protein: CASSLIVQVLITDTQYF
D gene: -; V gene: TRBV25-1; J gene: TRBJ1-2; clone size: -; CDR3 DNA: TGTGCCAGCAGTGACGGGCCGTGGGGCTACACCTTC; CDR3 protein: CASSDGPWGYTF
D gene: -; V gene: TRBV16; J gene: TRBJ2-1; clone size: -; CDR3 DNA: TGTGCCAGCAGCCCCTCCTATCCCTTCGAGGTAGACAATGAGCAGTTCTTC; CDR3 protein: CASSPSYPFEVDNEQFF
D gene: -; V gene: TRBV7-2; J gene: TRBJ1-2; clone size: -; CDR3 DNA: TGTGCCAGCAGCTTAGAAGCCAGTGTCGGCTACACCTTC; CDR3 protein: CASSLEASVGYTF
D gene: -; V gene: TRBV7-9; J gene: TRBJ1-2; clone size: -; CDR3 DNA: TGTGCCAGCCAGGGTGCCTATGGCTACACCTTC; CDR3 protein: CASQGAYGYTF
D gene: -; V gene: TRBV25-1; J gene: TRBJ2-1; clone size: -; CDR3 DNA: TGTGCCAGCAGTTGGCAGGGTTTGGGCAATGAGCAGTTCTTC; CDR3 protein: CASSWQGLGNEQFF
D gene: TRBD2; V gene: TRBV5-1; J gene: TRBJ2-7; clone size: -; CDR3 DNA: TGCGCCAGCAGCCCCGGGACTAAAAACTACGAGCAGTACTTC; CDR3 protein: CASSPGTKNYEQYF
D gene: -; V gene: TRBV29-1; J gene: TRBJ1-1; clone size: -; CDR3 DNA: TGCAGCGTTGTGCGGAGGATGAACACTGAAGCTTTCTTT; CDR3 protein: CSVVRRMNTEAFF
D gene: TRBD1; V gene: TRBV29-1; J gene: TRBJ2-7; clone size: few; CDR3 DNA: TGCAGCGCCGGGACAGCCAACTCCTACGAGCAGTACTTC; CDR3 protein: CSAGTANSYEQYF
D gene: -; V gene: TRBV20-1; J gene: TRBJ1-2; clone size: -; CDR3 DNA: TGCAGTGCTAGAACAGGGCCGGATGGCTACACCTTC; CDR3 protein: CSARTGPDGYTF
D gene: TRBD2; V gene: TRBV14; J gene: TRBJ2-7; clone size: -; CDR3 DNA: TGTGCCAGCAGCCCTGCCGGGGGGGCCTACGAGCAGTACTTC; CDR3 protein: CASSPAGGAYEQYF
D gene: -; V gene: TRBV6-1; J gene: TRBJ1-1; clone size: -; CDR3 DNA: TGTGCCAGCAGCGCCCAGTGGAACACTGAAGCTTTCTTT; CDR3 protein: CASSAQWNTEAFF
D gene: -; V gene: TRBV25-1; J gene: TRBJ1-1; clone size: once; CDR3 DNA: TGTGCCAGCAGTCCCCGTGCGGAGAACACTGAAGCTTTCTTT; CDR3 protein: CASSPRAENTEAFF
D gene: TRBD2; V gene: TRBV29-1; J gene: TRBJ2-1; clone size: -; CDR3 DNA: TGCAGCGTTCCTCCGGCTAGCGGAGAGCAGTTCTTC; CDR3 protein: CSVPPASGEQFF
D gene: -; V gene: TRBV6-6; J gene: TRBJ2-6; clone size: few; CDR3 DNA: TGTGCCAGCAGCCACAACGTCCTGACTTTC; CDR3 protein: CASSHNVLTF
D gene: TRBD1; V gene: TRBV4-2; J gene: TRBJ1-4; clone size: -; CDR3 DNA: TGTGCCAGCAGCCACCTAAAGGGACAGGGTGAAAAACTGTTTTTT; CDR3 protein: CASSHLKGQGEKLFF
D gene: -; V gene: TRBV24-1; J gene: TRBJ2-3; clone size: -; CDR3 DNA: TGTGCCACCAGTGATTGGACAGATACCAGCACAGATACGCAGTATTTT; CDR3 protein: CATSDWTDTSTDTQYF
D gene: -; V gene: TRBV5-1; J gene: TRBJ2-2; clone size: -; CDR3 DNA: TGCGCCAGCAGAGCCCCAGGGGGGACCGGGGAGCTGTTTTTT; CDR3 protein: CASRAPGGTGELFF
D gene: TRBD1; V gene: TRBV12-3/TRBV12-4; J gene: TRBJ2-2; clone size: -; CDR3 DNA: TGTGCCAGCAGTCCGGGACAGGGGGCGATCGGGGAGCTGTTTTTT; CDR3 protein: CASSPGQGAIGELFF
D gene: -; V gene: TRBV5-6; J gene: TRBJ2-7; clone size: few; CDR3 DNA: TGTGCCAGCAGCCCTATCTCCGGGAGCGAGCAGTACTTC; CDR3 protein: CASSPISGSEQYF
D gene: TRBD1; V gene: TRBV20-1; J gene: TRBJ2-7; clone size: -; CDR3 DNA: TGCAGTGCTAGGTACCAGGGGGACTACGAGCAGTACTTC; CDR3 protein: CSARYQGDYEQYF
D gene: -; V gene: TRBV11-2; J gene: TRBJ1-2; clone size: few; CDR3 DNA: TGTGCCAGCAGCTTAGAGGGCCTTAACTATGGCTACACCTTC; CDR3 protein: CASSLEGLNYGYTF
D gene: TRBD2; V gene: TRBV5-1; J gene: TRBJ2-1; clone size: -; CDR3 DNA: TGCGCCAGCAGCTTCGCGGGAGAATCCTACAATGAGCAGTTCTTC; CDR3 protein: CASSFAGESYNEQFF
D gene: -; V gene: TRBV5-5; J gene: TRBJ1-2; clone size: -; CDR3 DNA: TGTGTCAGCAGCCCCTATGGCGATGGCTACACCTTC; CDR3 protein: CVSSPYGDGYTF
D gene: -; V gene: TRBV10-3; J gene: TRBJ1-3; clone size: -; CDR3 DNA: TGTGCCATCAGTGATCACCGACGATGGGGTGGAAACACCATATATTTT; CDR3 protein: CAISDHRRWGGNTIYF
D gene: TRBD2; V gene: TRBV6-2/TRBV6-3; J gene: TRBJ2-5; clone size: -; CDR3 DNA: TGTGCCAGCAGTTACCCTAGCGGGGTTTTCGTAGAAGAGACCCAGTACTTC; CDR3 protein: CASSYPSGVFVEETQYF
D gene: -; V gene: TRBV7-2; J gene: TRBJ2-1; clone size: few; CDR3 DNA: TGTGCCAGCAGCTTAGGAAATTCCCCACTAGTTGGTGAGCAGTTCTTC; CDR3 protein: CASSLGNSPLVGEQFF
D gene: TRBD2; V gene: TRBV29-1; J gene: TRBJ2-3; clone size: -; CDR3 DNA: TGCAGCGTTGAACCACCAGCGGGACTCGGAAGCACAGATACGCAGTATTTT; CDR3 protein: CSVEPPAGLGSTDTQYF
D gene: TRBD1; V gene: TRBV6-2/TRBV6-3; J gene: TRBJ2-7; clone size: few; CDR3 DNA: TGTGCCAGCAGTTGGGACAGCCCCTACGAGCAGTACTTC; CDR3 protein: CASSWDSPYEQYF
D gene: TRBD1; V gene: TRBV11-2; J gene: TRBJ2-5; clone size: -; CDR3 DNA: TGTGCCAGCAGCATAATCCGGGACAGGGGAAAGACCCAGTACTTC; CDR3 protein: CASSIIRDRGKTQYF
D gene: -; V gene: TRBV28; J gene: TRBJ1-2; clone size: -; CDR3 DNA: TGTGCCAGCAGCTTCCCCAGGAGCGGGAGGTATGGCTACACCTTC; CDR3 protein: CASSFPRSGRYGYTF